These 17 T cell receptor beta chains came from one sample sequenced in a study of cytomegalovirus exposure and HLA in healthy donors. It was with 60 Vbeta and 13 Jbeta primers that the PCR ran. Method: immunoSEQ multiplex PCR; TCRdb's copy keeps in-frame clones and lacks some. Counted here are roughly 100,000 clones, roughly 13% occurring once; the ten biggest clones make up more than 15%. The source material was PBMCs. The receptor set was obtained from a man aged 35-49 years in good health and CMV-seropositive.

CDR3: CASSLEIQGAGTGELFF. The CDR3, as DNA: TGCGCCAGCAGCTTGGAGATACAGGGGGCCGGCACCGGGGAGCTGTTTTTT. This chain uses TRBV5-1 with TRBJ2-2, with 9 bases matching TRBD1. This CDR3 has 17 residues. Per the germline V gene, CDR1 is SGHRS and CDR2 is YFSETQ. J lost 4 bases, V lost 0 bases, and 7 bases had no gene match.

There are a few counts of this clone. The gene calls are TRBV7-2 and TRBJ2-7; D gene ambiguous. The germline V and J ends were trimmed by 2 bases and 2 bases, with 7 bases remaining between them. This CDR3 contains 13 residues. Germline V gene data show CDR1 as SGHTA and CDR2 as FQGNSA. The CDR3 coding sequence is TGTGCCAGCAGCTTAAACGGTGCCTACGAGCAGTACTTC. This encodes CASSLNGAYEQYF.

This clone was found a few times. V is TRBV5-1 and J is TRBJ2-5, with D possibly matching TRBD2 (5 bases). Germline CDR1 SGHRS, CDR2 YFSETQ. CDR3 size: 15 residues. V was cut by 0 bases and J by 1 base, with 10 bases left in between. CDR3 sequence (DNA): TGCGCCAGCAGCTTGGGCGACTACCTCCAAGAGACCCAGTACTTC. It specifies CASSLGDYLQETQYF.

This clone occurred a few times. This chain joins TRBV9 and TRBJ2-1, with 10 bases aligning to TRBD1. J gave up 4 bases and V 3 bases, and 7 bases lay outside the gene matches. Germline CDR1 reads SGDLS; CDR2 reads YYNGEE. The CDR3 is 16 residues long. The CDR3: CASSGIGTGDYNEQFF. CDR3 bases: TGTGCCAGCAGCGGGATCGGGACAGGGGATTACAATGAGCAGTTCTTC.

The sample holds a few counts of this clone. The rearrangement joins TRBV9 to TRBJ1-1, with D perhaps matching TRBD1 (6 bases). The CDR3 consists of 14 residues. The germline V and J ends were trimmed by 0 bases and 5 bases, with 11 bases remaining between them. Germline values: CDR1 SGDLS, CDR2 YYNGEE. CDR3 DNA sequence: TGTGCCAGCAGCGTAGCAGGACAGTTGACTGAAGCTTTCTTT. Translation gives CASSVAGQLTEAFF.

The rearrangement links TRBV30 to TRBJ2-1; 12 nucleotides align to TRBD2. There are 15 residues in the CDR3. V lost 2 bases to trimming and J lost 5 bases; unmatched junction nucleotides: 4. CDR1 GTSNPN and CDR2 SVGIG come from the germline V gene (reference sequence). In nucleotides, the CDR3 is TGTGCCTGGAGTCTAGCGGGAGGGACCGACAATGAGCAGTTCTTC. Translation: CAWSLAGGTDNEQFF. Supplemented by reference TRBV30 and TRBJ2-1, the full variable domain reads SQTIHQWPATLVQPVGSPLSLECTVEGTSNPNLYWYRQAAGRGLQLLFYSVGIGQISSEVPQNLSASRPQDRQFILSSKKLLLSDSGFYLCAWSLAGGTDNEQFFGPGTRLTVL.

CDR3 loop: CASSFWTGGNQPQHF. The CDR3 coding sequence is TGTGCCAGCAGTTTTTGGACAGGGGGGAATCAGCCCCAGCATTTT. The chain couples TRBV28 to TRBJ1-5; 10 nucleotides line up with TRBD1. Germline V gives CDR1 MDHEN, CDR2 SYDVKM. This CDR3 contains 15 residues. V gave up 3 bases and J gave up 4 bases; unmatched junction bases: 3. The whole variable domain, filled in from reference TRBV28 and TRBJ1-5, reads DVKVTQSSRYLVKRTGEKVFLECVQDMDHENMFWYRQDPGLGLRLIYFSYDVKMKEKGDIPEGYSVSREKKERFSLILESASTNQTSMYLCASSFWTGGNQPQHFGDGTRLSIL.

Here the CDR3 DNA reads TGTGCCAGCAGCTTAGGGGGGACAGGGCGCCTGAAGGGCACTGAAGCTTTCTTT. Translating it yields CASSLGGTGRLKGTEAFF. The chain combines TRBV7-8 with TRBJ1-1, with 9 positions matching TRBD1. Unmatched junction bases numbered 13, after V lost 1 base and J lost 4 bases. Germline lookup yields CDR1 SGHVS and CDR2 FQNEAQ. There are 18 residues in the CDR3.

This sequence joins TRBV7-2 and TRBJ1-2, with D possibly TRBD1 on 5 matching bases. V was shortened by 3 bases and J by 4 bases, with 6 bases between the two germline ends. The CDR3 is made up of 12 amino acids. Germline V CDR1 and CDR2: SGHTA, FQGNSA. DNA for the CDR3: TGTGCCAGCAGCTTGGGGCTCTATGGCTACACCTTC. Translated, it gives CASSLGLYGYTF.

The genes are TRBV30 and TRBJ1-1; no clear D. V was pared by 1 base and J by 7 bases, with 7 bases between. Germline CDR1 GTSNPN, CDR2 SVGIG (reference sequence). This CDR3 spans 11 amino acids. CDR3 bases: TGTGCCTGGAGTGGAGGAGGTGAAGCTTTCTTT. Translation gives CAWSGGGEAFF. Full variable domain (rest looked up from reference TRBV30 and TRBJ1-1): SQTIHQWPATLVQPVGSPLSLECTVEGTSNPNLYWYRQAAGRGLQLLFYSVGIGQISSEVPQNLSASRPQDRQFILSSKKLLLSDSGFYLCAWSGGGEAFFGQGTRLTVV.

The chain links TRBV5-1 to TRBJ1-1; a possible D gene is TRBD1 (6 bases). CDR1 is SGHRS and CDR2 is YFSETQ in the germline V gene. V was trimmed by 5 bases and J by 3 bases, leaving 14 bases between them. This CDR3 has 14 residues. Here the CDR3 DNA reads TGCGCCAGCAGTTTTCGGGGGGCGGACACTGAAGCTTTCTTT. It yields the protein CASSFRGADTEAFF.

This rearrangement joins TRBV12-5 to TRBJ2-6, with D tentatively TRBD1 (5 bases). This CDR3 is built from 15 residues. CDR1 is LGHNT and CDR2 is FRNRAP in the germline V gene. V shed 5 bases and J shed 2 bases, with 10 bases lying between them. DNA of the CDR3: TGTGCTAGTGGTCCTGGGGCAACTGGGGCCAACGTCCTGACTTTC. Translating gives CASGPGATGANVLTF.

This clone has just a few counts. The chain links TRBV6-5 to TRBJ2-7, with TRBD2 matching 13 bases. CDR1 is MNHEY and CDR2 is SVGAGI in the germline V gene. There are 15 residues in the CDR3. Unmatched junction bases numbered 2, after V lost 4 bases and J lost 2 bases. The CDR3 sequence is CASSSGLAGAYEQYF. As DNA, the CDR3 is TGTGCCAGCAGTTCTGGACTAGCGGGAGCCTACGAGCAGTACTTC.

The CDR3 spells CASSLMRGFGSPSYYEQYF. The CDR3 DNA is TGTGCCAGCAGCTTAATGAGGGGCTTCGGGAGCCCTTCCTACTACGAGCAGTACTTC. J is TRBJ2-7 and V is TRBV7-8; D is perhaps TRBD2 (6 bases). This CDR3 comprises 19 residues. V was cut by 2 bases and J by 3 bases, with 26 bases left in between. Germline V gene lookup returns CDR1 SGHVS and CDR2 FQNEAQ.

Only a few counts were recorded for this clone. The rearrangement links TRBV9 to TRBJ2-1; 7 positions agree with TRBD1. The junction had 10 bases not matched to a gene; V was cut back by 3 bases and J by 4 bases. The CDR3 extends over 16 amino acids. Germline CDR1 reads SGDLS; CDR2 reads YYNGEE. DNA of the CDR3: TGTGCCAGCAGCGGTGGGTTCGGGACAGTATACAATGAGCAGTTCTTC. Amino acid sequence: CASSGGFGTVYNEQFF.

This clone appeared a few times. The chain carries TRBV7-6 and TRBJ2-7; 14 bases match TRBD2. This CDR3 has 15 amino acids. CDR1 and CDR2 (germline): SGHVS, FNYEAQ. V lost 1 base and J lost 7; bases outside the gene matches: 3. CDR3 coding DNA: TGTGCCAGCAGCTTAGGGACTAGCGGGAGGAAAGAGCAGTACTTC. Protein: CASSLGTSGRKEQYF.

The genes are TRBV13 and TRBJ1-3, with a tentative D call TRBD1 (6 bases). V dropped 0 bases and J dropped 0 bases, with 12 bases sitting between them. The CDR3 is made up of 17 amino acids. Germline V gene data show CDR1 as PRHDT and CDR2 as FYEKMQ (reference sequence). The chain's CDR3 is CASSLGGQGYSGNTIYF. In DNA form, the CDR3 reads TGTGCCAGCAGCTTAGGTGGCCAGGGGTACTCTGGAAACACCATATATTTT.